Listed below are T cell receptor beta chains from one sample, sequenced in a study of glioma-infiltrating T cells. Using its own MiXCR run on the multiplex PCR reads, TCRdb lists one record per CDR3 protein. The sample yields a few hundred thousand distinct CDR3 sequences, 35% to 45% seen once. The material sequenced was glioma tissue, nonneoplastic brain tissue, or PBMCs (not recorded which). The receptors originated from a human donor with low-grade glioma or glioblastoma, undergoing nonglioma brain surgery, or in good health (not recorded which). The CDR3 runs from the conserved cysteine through the conserved F or W. The D gene is left open where the match is weak. Clone size is given for some rows only: seen once, a few or many times, or a class if the clone is expanded.

v_call	j_call	d_call	clone_size	cdr3_aa	cdr3_nt
TRBV20-1	TRBJ2-3	TRBD2	.	CSARATRGRDFSTDTQYF	TGCAGTGCTAGGGCAACTAGAGGGAGGGACTTTAGCACAGATACGCAGTATTTT
TRBV29-1	TRBJ2-1	.	.	CSSRENEQFF	TGCAGCTCCAGGGAAAATGAGCAGTTCTTC
TRBV20-1	TRBJ2-5	.	.	CSASSYPRETQYF	TGCAGTGCTAGTTCCTACCCCCGGGAGACCCAGTACTTC
TRBV6-6	TRBJ1-1	TRBD1	.	CASSQDRGTAAGAFF	TGTGCCAGCAGCCAAGATCGGGGGACAGCCGCTGGAGCTTTCTTT
TRBV6-2/TRBV6-3	TRBJ2-7	TRBD2	many	CASSYSASGLYEQYF	TGTGCCAGCAGTTACTCGGCTAGCGGCCTCTACGAGCAGTACTTC
TRBV7-2	TRBJ2-4	.	few	CASSFNLYASVQYF	TGTGCCAGCAGCTTCAACCTTTACGCCAGCGTTCAGTACTTC
TRBV20-1	TRBJ2-1	TRBD1	.	CSAREGGALLEQFF	TGCAGTGCTAGAGAAGGGGGCGCCTTACTTGAGCAGTTCTTC
TRBV6-2/TRBV6-3	TRBJ2-6	.	.	CASSTRTRSGANVLTF	TGTGCCAGCAGTACCAGGACCCGCTCTGGGGCCAACGTCCTGACTTTC
TRBV6-5	TRBJ2-1	.	.	CDSGYDYSSYNEQFF	TGTGACAGCGGTTACGACTACAGCTCCTACAATGAGCAGTTCTTC
TRBV7-2	TRBJ2-7	TRBD2	few	CASKTSGVYEQYF	TGTGCCAGCAAGACTAGCGGTGTCTACGAGCAGTACTTC
TRBV4-2	TRBJ2-1	TRBD2	once	CASSGRTSGRRSYNEQFF	TGTGCCAGCAGCGGGCGGACTAGCGGGAGGCGCTCCTACAATGAGCAGTTCTTC
TRBV5-6	TRBJ2-5	.	.	CATKWGPTQETQYF	TGTGCCACCAAGTGGGGGCCGACCCAAGAGACCCAGTACTTC
TRBV12-3/TRBV12-4	TRBJ1-1	.	.	CASSLTPWGGTEAFF	TGTGCCAGCAGTTTAACGCCATGGGGGGGCACTGAAGCTTTCTTT
TRBV2	TRBJ2-1	.	.	CASSDSGSPYNEQFF	TGTGCCAGCAGTGATAGCGGAAGTCCCTACAATGAGCAGTTCTTC
TRBV3-1	TRBJ2-3	TRBD2	few	CASSPVAGGSADTQYF	TGTGCCAGCAGTCCCGTGGCGGGAGGTTCTGCAGATACGCAGTATTTT
TRBV28	TRBJ2-2	.	few	CASSLFGIYTGELFF	TGTGCCAGCAGTTTATTCGGTATTTACACCGGGGAGCTGTTTTTT
TRBV4-3	TRBJ1-5	.	.	CASSVRRTGTDTQHF	TGCGCCAGCAGCGTTCGCCGTACGGGCACAGATACGCAGCATTTT
TRBV28	TRBJ2-5	.	many	CASSPDTHRQETQYF	TGTGCCAGCAGCCCGGACACCCATCGCCAAGAGACCCAGTACTTC
TRBV7-9	TRBJ1-2	.	.	CASSLGTGNYGYTF	TGTGCCAGCAGCTTAGGAACAGGAAACTATGGCTACACCTTC
TRBV7-9	TRBJ2-7	.	.	CASSSLLTACEQYF	TGTGCCAGCAGCTCCCTCTTAACGGCCTGCGAGCAGTACTTC
TRBV24-1	TRBJ2-2	.	.	CATKGSGNTGELLF	TGTGCCACCAAGGGTAGCGGTAACACCGGGGAGCTGCTTTTT
TRBV5-1	TRBJ2-3	TRBD2	.	CASSLVSGRAPDTQYF	TGCGCCAGCAGCTTGGTTAGCGGGAGGGCCCCAGATACGCAGTATTTT
TRBV4-2	TRBJ1-6	.	few	CASSQDRSSYNSPLHF	TGTGCCAGCAGCCAAGACCGAAGCTCCTATAATTCACCCCTCCACTTT
TRBV28	TRBJ2-7	.	.	CASSFSLAGSYEQYF	TGTGCCAGCAGTTTCTCCCTAGCAGGATCCTACGAGCAGTACTTC
TRBV4-2	TRBJ1-3	.	few	CASSPSLLQKLSGNTIYF	TGTGCCAGCAGCCCTTCCCTTTTACAGAAGCTCTCTGGAAACACCATATATTTT
TRBV7-7	TRBJ2-5	.	.	CASSLATLGKTQYF	TGTGCTAGCAGCTTAGCTACACTCGGAAAGACCCAGTACTTC
TRBV6-2/TRBV6-3	TRBJ2-7	.	many	CASSYSGPYEQYF	TGTGCCAGCAGTTACTCAGGGCCCTACGAGCAGTACTTC
TRBV6-5	TRBJ2-3	TRBD2	many	CASSYTRGGERYTQYF	TGTGCCAGCAGTTACACGCGTGGGGGGGAGAGGTATACGCAGTATTTT
TRBV2	TRBJ1-4	.	.	CASRANNRVLGEKLFF	TGTGCCAGCAGAGCAAACAACAGGGTGCTTGGTGAAAAACTGTTTTTT
TRBV27	TRBJ2-7	TRBD1	few	CASSLVSGQGFYEQYF	TGTGCCAGCAGTTTAGTTTCGGGACAGGGTTTCTACGAGCAGTACTTC
TRBV29-1	TRBJ2-7	.	.	CSAHVLSGEQYF	TGCAGCGCCCACGTTCTTTCTGGCGAGCAGTACTTC
TRBV6-5	TRBJ1-2	TRBD1	.	CASSSYVTGGKYGYTF	TGTGCCAGCAGTTCCTATGTGACAGGGGGCAAGTATGGCTACACCTTC
TRBV6-5	TRBJ2-2	TRBD2	many	CASSYSTLAGGPKAGELFF	TGTGCCAGCAGTTACTCGACACTAGCGGGAGGGCCAAAGGCCGGGGAGCTGTTTTTT
TRBV10-3	TRBJ1-1	.	.	CAFSESTIGGNPEAFF	TGTGCCTTCAGTGAGTCGACCATTGGGGGGAACCCTGAAGCTTTCTTT
TRBV4-2	TRBJ2-5	.	many	CASSQPQETQYF	TGTGCCAGCAGCCAACCTCAAGAGACCCAGTACTTC
TRBV20-1	TRBJ2-1	.	.	CSATGTSCYNEQFF	TGCAGTGCCACCGGGACGAGCTGCTACAATGAGCAGTTCTTC
TRBV28	TRBJ1-6	TRBD1	many	CASTLGTDLSPLHF	TGTGCCAGCACCCTAGGGACAGACCTGTCACCCCTCCACTTT
TRBV7-2	TRBJ1-1	.	.	CASSPWAVNTEAFF	TGTGCCAGCAGCCCATGGGCAGTAAACACTGAAGCTTTCTTT
TRBV19	TRBJ2-1	.	.	CASSSGGDNEQFF	TGTGCCAGTTCGTCAGGCGGGGACAATGAGCAGTTCTTC
TRBV27	TRBJ2-2	.	.	CASSPARVSGITGELFF	TGTGCCAGCAGTCCCGCCCGGGTTAGCGGAATCACCGGGGAGCTGTTTTTT